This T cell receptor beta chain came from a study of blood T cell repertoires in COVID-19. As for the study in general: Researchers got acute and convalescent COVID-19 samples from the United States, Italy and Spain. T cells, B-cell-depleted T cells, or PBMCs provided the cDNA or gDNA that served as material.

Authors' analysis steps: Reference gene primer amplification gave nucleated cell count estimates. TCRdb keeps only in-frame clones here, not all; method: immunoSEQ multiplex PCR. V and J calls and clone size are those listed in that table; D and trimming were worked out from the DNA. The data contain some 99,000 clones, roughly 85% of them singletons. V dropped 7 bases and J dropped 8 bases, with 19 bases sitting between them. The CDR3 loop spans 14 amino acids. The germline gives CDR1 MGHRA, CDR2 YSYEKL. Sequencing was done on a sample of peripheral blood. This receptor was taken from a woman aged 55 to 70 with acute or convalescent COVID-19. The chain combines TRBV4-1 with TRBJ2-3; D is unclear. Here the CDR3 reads CASTLDGGRGTQYF. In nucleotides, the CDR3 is TGCGCCAGCACCCTGGATGGCGGCCGAGGTACGCAGTATTTT.